Listed below are T cell receptor beta chains from one sample, sequenced in a study of cytomegalovirus exposure and HLA in healthy donors. TCRdb's copy holds only in-frame clones and misses some; the assay was immunoSEQ multiplex PCR. The sample totals approximately 210,000 clones. The source material was PBMCs. The receptors shown here come from a woman aged 25 to 39 in good health and CMV-seropositive. Both conserved end residues are part of each CDR3. A D gene is named only where the DNA matches it firmly.

V gene,J gene,D gene,CDR3 protein,CDR3 DNA
TRBV9,TRBJ1-2,TRBD1,CASSTAGTGVGYGYTF,TGTGCCAGCAGCACCGCCGGGACAGGGGTTGGATATGGCTACACCTTC
TRBV18,TRBJ2-7,.,CASSTESYEQYF,TGTGCCAGCTCGACGGAGTCCTACGAGCAGTACTTC
TRBV7-2,TRBJ1-2,.,CASSFEGPSGYTF,TGTGCCAGCAGCTTTGAGGGTCCTAGTGGCTACACCTTC
TRBV19,TRBJ2-1,.,CASTLSLVSYNEQFF,TGTGCCAGTACCTTGAGTCTAGTCTCCTACAATGAGCAGTTCTTC
TRBV27,TRBJ2-1,TRBD2,CASSSRTSGSYNEQFF,TGTGCCAGCAGTTCACGGACTAGCGGGAGTTACAATGAGCAGTTCTTC
TRBV4-2,TRBJ2-3,.,CASSRRGATQYF,TGTGCCAGCAGCCGCCGGGGGGCTACGCAGTATTTT
TRBV28,TRBJ1-5,.,CASTLGVQPQHF,TGTGCCAGCACACTGGGAGTTCAGCCCCAGCATTTT
TRBV5-1,TRBJ2-1,.,CASSLDFRGPLGQFF,TGCGCCAGCAGCTTGGACTTCCGGGGTCCCCTGGGGCAGTTCTTC
TRBV7-9,TRBJ1-6,.,CASTLGSRSYNSPLHF,TGTGCCAGCACTTTGGGCAGCCGCTCCTATAATTCACCCCTCCACTTT
TRBV2,TRBJ2-7,TRBD2,CASRTGTSFYF,TGTGCCAGCAGAACCGGGACTAGCTTCTACTTC
TRBV11-1,TRBJ2-5,TRBD2,CASSLSGGGVQETQYF,TGTGCCAGCAGCTTAAGCGGCGGGGGGGTACAAGAGACCCAGTACTTC
TRBV1,TRBJ1-2,.,CTSSPDTNLTEIYGYTF,TGCACCAGCAGCCCCGATACCAATCTGACAGAGATCTATGGCTACACCTTC
TRBV18,TRBJ2-5,.,CASSPQADQETQYF,TGTGCCAGCTCCCCGCAGGCAGACCAAGAGACCCAGTACTTC
TRBV7-6,TRBJ2-7,.,CASEAGEGHEQYF,TGTGCCAGCGAGGCGGGTGAGGGCCACGAGCAGTACTTC
TRBV2,TRBJ2-5,.,CASSEQGREQYF,TGTGCCAGCAGTGAACAGGGGCGGGAGCAGTACTTC
TRBV25-1,TRBJ2-7,TRBD2,CASLGLAGVNYEQYF,TGTGCCAGCCTGGGACTAGCGGGAGTTAACTACGAGCAGTACTTC
TRBV5-1,TRBJ2-3,TRBD1,CASSSTGGADTQYF,TGCGCCAGCAGTTCGACAGGGGGCGCAGATACGCAGTATTTT
TRBV6-5,TRBJ2-5,.,CASSYALAGETQYF,TGTGCCAGCAGTTACGCTCTAGCTGGGGAGACCCAGTACTTC
TRBV5-1,TRBJ2-7,TRBD1,CASSFGTDAYEQYF,TGCGCCAGCAGCTTCGGGACAGATGCCTACGAGCAGTACTTC
TRBV6-6,TRBJ2-5,.,CASSYRGSETQYF,TGTGCCAGCAGTTACAGGGGTTCAGAGACCCAGTACTTC
TRBV6-5,TRBJ1-4,.,CASSRRGGNEKLFF,TGTGCCAGCAGTCGCCGGGGTGGTAATGAAAAACTGTTTTTT
TRBV2,TRBJ1-2,TRBD1,CASSEARAGGHGYTF,TGTGCCAGCAGTGAAGCAAGGGCAGGGGGCCATGGCTACACCTTC
TRBV6-5,TRBJ2-2,.,CASSYSEGTGELFF,TGTGCCAGCAGTTACTCGGAGGGAACCGGGGAGCTGTTTTTT
TRBV27,TRBJ1-4,TRBD1,CASSFVGQTGLYEKLFF,TGTGCCAGCAGTTTCGTGGGACAGACAGGGTTGTACGAAAAACTGTTTTTT
TRBV6-1,TRBJ1-4,.,CASSEVAVNPEKLFF,TGTGCCAGCAGTGAAGTGGCCGTCAATCCCGAAAAACTGTTTTTT
TRBV29-1,TRBJ2-5,TRBD1,CSARTGQETQYF,TGCAGCGCCAGGACAGGCCAAGAGACCCAGTACTTC
TRBV4-1,TRBJ2-1,.,CASSQDWPSANNEQFF,TGCGCCAGCAGCCAAGATTGGCCTAGCGCTAACAATGAGCAGTTCTTC
TRBV20-1,TRBJ1-2,.,CSARDIGYTF,TGCAGTGCTAGGGACATTGGCTACACCTTC
TRBV5-1,TRBJ2-1,TRBD2,CASRLAGGGEQFF,TGCGCCAGCAGACTAGCGGGAGGGGGTGAGCAGTTCTTC
TRBV6-5,TRBJ1-4,TRBD1,CASSYSAGGGEKLFF,TGTGCCAGCAGTTACTCGGCAGGGGGCGGAGAAAAACTGTTTTTT
TRBV7-9,TRBJ1-1,.,CASSLEGDGEAFF,TGTGCCAGCAGCTTAGAGGGGGATGGTGAAGCTTTCTTT
TRBV28,TRBJ2-5,.,CASSLQGRETQYF,TGTGCCAGCAGTTTACAGGGGCGAGAGACCCAGTACTTC
TRBV7-9,TRBJ2-1,.,CASSPYNEQFF,TGTGCCAGCAGCCCGTACAATGAGCAGTTCTTC
TRBV15,TRBJ1-2,TRBD1,CATSRNPGTANYGYTF,TGTGCCACCAGCCGAAACCCCGGGACAGCTAACTATGGCTACACCTTC
TRBV27,TRBJ2-7,TRBD1,CASSRDSTYEQYF,TGTGCCAGCAGCCGGGACAGTACCTACGAGCAGTACTTC
TRBV27,TRBJ2-3,.,CASRPAPYHQDTQYF,TGTGCCAGCAGGCCAGCGCCCTATCATCAAGATACGCAGTATTTT
TRBV5-1,TRBJ1-1,.,CASSFGTRALAFF,TGCGCCAGCAGCTTCGGGACAAGGGCTCTAGCTTTCTTT
TRBV6-5,TRBJ1-1,.,CASSHTNTEAFF,TGTGCCAGCAGCCACACGAACACTGAAGCTTTCTTT
TRBV6-5,TRBJ2-7,.,CASSYRGQREYEQYF,TGTGCCAGCAGTTACCGCGGACAGAGGGAGTACGAGCAGTACTTC
TRBV5-1,TRBJ2-6,TRBD1,CASSLEGTGGFFSGANVLTF,TGCGCCAGCTCCCTAGAGGGGACAGGGGGTTTTTTTTCTGGGGCCAACGTCCTGACTTTC
TRBV27,TRBJ1-5,.,CASTWSGNSNQPQHF,TGTGCCAGCACATGGTCAGGGAATAGCAATCAGCCCCAGCATTTT
TRBV10-3,TRBJ2-5,.,CAINSRLEETQYF,TGTGCCATCAATTCGAGGCTGGAAGAGACCCAGTACTTC
TRBV5-1,TRBJ1-5,TRBD1,CASSPGQGYNQPQHF,TGCGCCAGCAGCCCCGGACAGGGCTACAATCAGCCCCAGCATTTT
TRBV7-8,TRBJ2-1,.,CASSTGTLHNEQFF,TGTGCCAGCAGCACTGGGACTTTACACAATGAGCAGTTCTTC
TRBV10-2,TRBJ2-7,TRBD1,CASSIPGQGVPWYF,TGCGCCAGCAGCATCCCGGGACAGGGAGTCCCATGGTACTTC
TRBV25-1,TRBJ2-6,.,CATTGAGANVLTF,TGTGCCACCACGGGAGCTGGGGCCAACGTCCTGACTTTC
TRBV30,TRBJ1-1,.,CAWSTNTEAFF,TGTGCCTGGTCAACAAACACTGAAGCTTTCTTT
TRBV10-2,TRBJ2-3,.,CASSDPGLEEDTQYF,TGCGCCAGCAGCGACCCGGGACTTGAGGAGGATACGCAGTATTTT
TRBV6-5,TRBJ2-1,TRBD2,CASSSSGRNEQFF,TGTGCCAGCAGTAGTAGCGGGCGCAATGAGCAGTTCTTC
TRBV15,TRBJ2-7,.,CATSSGAGISYEQYF,TGTGCCACCAGCAGTGGCGCAGGAATTTCCTACGAGCAGTACTTC
TRBV5-4,TRBJ1-2,TRBD1,CASSLDRGHNGYTF,TGTGCCAGCAGCCTGGACAGGGGGCATAATGGCTACACCTTC
TRBV14,TRBJ2-2,TRBD1,CASSRQGNTGELFF,TGTGCCAGCAGCCGACAGGGGAACACCGGGGAGCTGTTTTTT
TRBV11-2,TRBJ2-6,.,CASSSIHSGANVLTF,TGTGCCAGCAGTTCAATTCACTCTGGGGCCAACGTCCTGACTTTC
TRBV28,TRBJ1-5,.,CASSSATAMGLSNQPQHF,TGTGCCAGCAGCAGCGCTACTGCAATGGGGCTCAGCAATCAGCCCCAGCATTTT